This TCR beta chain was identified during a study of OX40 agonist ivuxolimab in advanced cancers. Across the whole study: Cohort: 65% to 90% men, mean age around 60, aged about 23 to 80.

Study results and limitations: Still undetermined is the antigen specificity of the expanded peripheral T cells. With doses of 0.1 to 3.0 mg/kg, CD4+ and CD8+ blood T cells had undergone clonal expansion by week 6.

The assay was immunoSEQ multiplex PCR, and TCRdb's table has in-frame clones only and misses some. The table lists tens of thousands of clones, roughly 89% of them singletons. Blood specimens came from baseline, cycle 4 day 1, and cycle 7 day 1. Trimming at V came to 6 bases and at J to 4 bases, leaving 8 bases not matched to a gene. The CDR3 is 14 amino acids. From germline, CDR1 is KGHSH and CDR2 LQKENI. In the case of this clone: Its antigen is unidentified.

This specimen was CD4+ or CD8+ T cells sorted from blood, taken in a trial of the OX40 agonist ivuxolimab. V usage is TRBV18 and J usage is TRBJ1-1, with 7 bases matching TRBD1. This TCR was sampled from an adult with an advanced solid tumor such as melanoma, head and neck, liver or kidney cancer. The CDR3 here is CASSLGQATTEAFF. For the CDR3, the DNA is TGTGCCAGCTCCCTCGGACAGGCGACCACTGAAGCTTTCTTT.